Presented here are 23 T cell receptor beta chains from one specimen sequenced in a study of OX40 agonist ivuxolimab in advanced cancers. Produced via immunoSEQ multiplex PCR; TCRdb's table is partial and in-frame only. The sample holds under 30,000 clones, approximately 89% seen once. Sequenced here: CD4+ or CD8+ T cells sorted from blood, sampled in a trial of the OX40 agonist ivuxolimab. These receptor sequences come from an adult with an advanced solid tumor such as melanoma, head and neck, liver or kidney cancer.

This clone was observed a single time. The chain combines TRBV2 with TRBJ2-2; possible D gene TRBD1, 5 bases. Germline values: CDR1 SNHLY, CDR2 FYNNEI. The CDR3 has 13 residues. V was shortened by 0 bases and J by 6 bases, with 5 bases between the two germline ends. The CDR3 nucleotides are TGTGCCAGCAGTGAAGCAGGGGCCGGGGAGCTGTTTTTT. This sequence encodes CASSEAGAGELFF.

The chain has TRBV9 and TRBJ2-5; TRBD2 agrees at 7 bases. With 2 bases clipped from V and 1 base from J, the junction kept 5 bases outside the gene matches. There are 15 residues in the CDR3. Germline V lookup: CDR1 SGDLS, CDR2 YYNGEE. CDR3 amino acids: CASSVLAEFQETQYF. The CDR3 DNA reads TGTGCCAGCAGCGTTCTAGCGGAATTCCAAGAGACCCAGTACTTC.

The CDR3 is CASRPGGSTDTQYF. The CDR3 bases are TGCGCCAGCCGTCCGGGGGGGAGCACAGATACGCAGTATTTT. This chain links TRBV5-1 with TRBJ2-3; 8 bases line up with TRBD2. The CDR3 is 14 residues long. The ends lost 7 bases at V and 0 bases at J; junction bases unmatched: 4. Per the germline V gene, CDR1 is SGHRS and CDR2 is YFSETQ.

Written as DNA, the CDR3 is TGTGCCAGCAGTGACTCGAGCGGATTCCAGGACTACGAGCAGTACTTC. Translated, it gives CASSDSSGFQDYEQYF. The chain links TRBV6-4 to TRBJ2-7, with TRBD2 as a possible D gene (5 bases). Germline V gives CDR1 MRHNA, CDR2 SNTAGT. The CDR3 is 16 residues long. Trimming removed 0 bases from V and 3 bases from J, with 15 bases in between.

The chain employs TRBV19 and TRBJ1-2, with 10 bases fitting TRBD1. CDR1 is LNHDA, CDR2 SQIVND, per germline (reference sequence). The CDR3 covers 14 residues. J was trimmed by 5 bases and V by 4 bases; bases with no gene match: 4. CDR3 DNA sequence: TGTGCCAGTAGTAGGGACAGGGGACAGTATGGCTACACCTTC. This gives the protein CASSRDRGQYGYTF.

The V call is TRBV7-2, the J call TRBJ1-1; weak D call: TRBD1 (5 bases). The V and J ends lost 1 base and 4 bases respectively, with 16 bases between them. CDR3 length equals 16 residues. Per the germline V gene, CDR1 is SGHTA and CDR2 is FQGNSA. The CDR3 loop is CASSLEVPGKGTEAFF. Written as DNA, the CDR3 is TGTGCCAGCAGCTTAGAGGTACCAGGGAAGGGCACTGAAGCTTTCTTT.

J is TRBJ1-1 and V is TRBV19, with D uncertain. V was pared by 3 bases and J by 0 bases, with 11 bases between. CDR3 length: 15 amino acids. CDR1 is LNHDA, CDR2 SQIVND, per germline (reference sequence). In DNA, the CDR3 is TGTGCCAGTAGTATCCGCCCGGGTATGAACACTGAAGCTTTCTTT. This translates into CASSIRPGMNTEAFF.

The chain recombines TRBV18 with TRBJ1-5; 7 bases match TRBD1. Germline V CDR1 and CDR2: KGHSH, LQKENI. With V trimmed by 5 bases and J by 3 bases, 4 bases remained unmatched. CDR3 size: 14 residues. CDR3 DNA sequence: TGTGCCAGCTCAGTTGACAGGGTCAATCAGCCCCAGCATTTT. Protein: CASSVDRVNQPQHF. The full variable domain, in which reference TRBV18 and TRBJ1-5 provide the parts outside the CDR3, is NAGVMQNPRHLVRRRGQEARLRCSPMKGHSHVYWYRQLPEEGLKFMVYLQKENIIDESGMPKERFSAEFPKEGPSILRIQQVVRGDSAAYFCASSVDRVNQPQHFGDGTRLSIL.

The J gene is TRBJ2-2, the V gene TRBV7-2; D is ambiguous. Germline values: CDR1 SGHTA, CDR2 FQGNSA. CDR3 length: 14 residues. V lost 3 bases and J lost 1, with 6 bases in between. CDR3 sequence (DNA): TGTGCCAGCAGCTTCTACTGGAACACCGGGGAGCTGTTTTTT. Its protein is CASSFYWNTGELFF.

CDR3 region: CASSLAGLRQEPQHF. The CDR3 DNA reads as TGTGCCAGCAGCTTGGCCGGGCTACGTCAAGAGCCCCAGCATTTT. The rearrangement joins TRBV5-5 to TRBJ1-5, with D uncertain. V lost 0 bases, J lost 8 bases, and 15 bases lay in between. Per germline, CDR1 SGHKS and CDR2 YYEKEE (reference sequence). This CDR3 is 15 amino acids long.

V is TRBV4-3 and J is TRBJ1-2; D unresolved. CDR3 length: 11 amino acids. Trimming left V 1 base short and J 4 bases short, with 1 base between. CDR1 is LGHNA and CDR2 is YSLEER in the germline V gene. This CDR3 is CASSQGYGYTF. The CDR3 DNA sequence: TGCGCCAGCAGCCAAGGCTATGGCTACACCTTC.

A note on this clone: At one boundary the junction diverges from the germline segment, which might be a read error. The V gene is TRBV10-3, the J gene TRBJ2-1; 12 positions match TRBD2. There are 15 residues in the CDR3. CDR1 is ENHRY and CDR2 is SYGVKD in the germline V gene. The chain's CDR3 is CASSYGRLAGAEQFF. In DNA form, the CDR3 reads TGTGCCAGCAGTTATGGGAGACTAGCGGGGGCGGAGCAGTTCTTC.

A single count supports this clone. The J gene is TRBJ2-3, the V gene TRBV11-3; D uncertain. This CDR3 spans 16 amino acids. The ends were cut back, 1 base at V and 0 bases at J, with 11 bases in the middle. From germline, CDR1 is SGHNT and CDR2 YENEEA. The CDR3 DNA follows: TGTGCCAGCAGCTTAGCGGCAGGAACTAGCACAGATACGCAGTATTTT. Protein sequence: CASSLAAGTSTDTQYF.

The chain is built from TRBV5-4 and TRBJ2-3, with 8 bases aligning to TRBD2. Germline CDR1 and CDR2: SGHNT and YYREEE (reference sequence). Germline trimming cut 4 bases from V and 0 bases from J; bases unmatched to any gene: 4. The CDR3 is made up of 15 amino acids. The CDR3 coding sequence is TGTGCCAGCAGCGCCGGGGGGGCCAGCACAGATACGCAGTATTTT. Translating it yields CASSAGGASTDTQYF.

The V gene is TRBV7-9, the J gene TRBJ2-1, with 12 bases aligning to TRBD1. The CDR3 runs to 15 residues. The trim removed 6 bases at V and 6 bases at J, leaving 6 bases unmatched. Germline V gives CDR1 SEHNR, CDR2 FQNEAQ (reference sequence). CDR3 sequence: CASSSGTGGFNEQFF. The CDR3 DNA is TGTGCCAGCAGTTCCGGGACAGGGGGCTTCAATGAGCAGTTCTTC.

The chain combines TRBV5-4 with TRBJ2-3; TRBD2 aligns across 11 bases. This CDR3 comprises 16 residues. V shed 3 bases, J shed 0 bases, and the junction held 3 bases outside the gene matches. Germline V gene data show CDR1 as SGHNT and CDR2 as YYREEE (reference sequence). The CDR3 protein is CASSSRLAGSTDTQYF. The CDR3 bases are TGTGCCAGCAGCTCACGACTAGCGGGGAGCACAGATACGCAGTATTTT.

The chain is built from TRBV11-2 and TRBJ2-7; 8 bases agree with TRBD1. The CDR3 has 16 residues. Germline trimming cut 3 bases from V and 3 bases from J; bases unmatched to any gene: 10. CDR1 is SGHAT, CDR2 FQNNGV, per germline. The CDR3 region has the DNA TGTGCCAGCAGCTTTGACAGGGGATTCAGAGTCTACGAGCAGTACTTC. Translation gives CASSFDRGFRVYEQYF.

The chain links TRBV2 to TRBJ2-3, with D uncertain. The CDR3 is 14 amino acids. Germline V gives CDR1 SNHLY, CDR2 FYNNEI. V was trimmed by 4 bases and J by 6 bases, leaving 14 bases between them. Here the CDR3 DNA reads TGTGCCAGCAGTGGACCGGATAGTCCGGATACGCAGTATTTT. The encoded protein is CASSGPDSPDTQYF.

The gene calls are TRBV25-1 and TRBJ2-5; 9 bases agree with TRBD1. This CDR3 spans 15 amino acids. The V and J ends lost 4 bases and 2 bases, in that order; junction bases with no gene match: 5. Germline V CDR1 and CDR2: MGHDK, SYGVNS. Here the CDR3 DNA reads TGTGCCAGCAGTGCAGGGACAGGGCCACAAGAGACCCAGTACTTC. Translation gives CASSAGTGPQETQYF.

V usage is TRBV13 and J usage is TRBJ2-7; the D is unclear. The V end was cut by 2 bases, the J end by 2 bases, with 10 bases between. The CDR3 totals 14 residues. Germline V lookup: CDR1 PRHDT, CDR2 FYEKMQ (reference sequence). The CDR3 reads CASSLLTETYEQYF. The CDR3 DNA reads as TGTGCCAGCAGCTTATTGACGGAGACCTACGAGCAGTACTTC. Full variable domain (rest looked up from reference TRBV13 and TRBJ2-7): AAGVIQSPRHLIKEKRETATLKCYPIPRHDTVYWYQQGPGQDPQFLISFYEKMQSDKGSIPDRFSAQQFSDYHSELNMSSLELGDSALYFCASSLLTETYEQYFGPGTRLTVT.

CDR3 loop: CASSSPGTGNNEQFF. The CDR3 DNA reads TGTGCCAGCAGCTCCCCCGGGACAGGAAACAATGAGCAGTTCTTC. The genes are TRBV7-3 and TRBJ2-1, with TRBD1 matching 8 bases. Germline V lookup: CDR1 SGHTA, CDR2 FQGTGA. This CDR3 contains 15 residues. V was pared by 4 bases and J by 5 bases, with 7 bases of the junction left unmatched.

V usage is TRBV19 and J usage is TRBJ2-1; 11 bases align to TRBD2. V trimming: 8 bases; J trimming: 6 bases; junction bases outside the gene matches: 15. Looked up from germline, CDR1 is LNHDA and CDR2 is SQIVND (reference sequence). The CDR3 covers 17 residues. The CDR3 here is CASQTSGRSPGGNEQFF. The CDR3 nucleotides read TGTGCCAGTCAAACTAGCGGGAGATCCCCTGGGGGCAATGAGCAGTTCTTC.

In nucleotides, the CDR3 is TGTGCCAGCAGCCTGGGGGGGCGCAAGGCTTTCTTT. The encoded protein is CASSLGGRKAFF. The V call is TRBV27, the J call TRBJ1-1; tentatively, D is TRBD1 (6 bases). Trimming took off 6 bases at V and 11 bases at J, with 16 bases between the two ends. CDR3 length equals 12 residues. Germline CDR1 reads MNHEY; CDR2 reads SMNVEV (reference sequence).